The source of this TCR beta chain is a study of CD8+CD57+ T cells in acquired aplastic anemia. Study-level information: Isolated CD4+ and CD8+ cells, once sorted, yielded DNA averaging roughly 3.2 ug. Sequencing produced an average of roughly 11 million reads per healthy donor for CD4+ cells.

This clonotype was recorded once. As yet, its antigen is unknown. The CDR3 runs 11 residues. Trimming pared 5 bases from V and 1 base from J, leaving 5 bases between. The germline V gene has CDR1 SQVTM and CDR2 ANQGSEA. Overall study results and limits: Patients versus controls showed no significant CD8+ Simpson's diversity difference. Shared by patients and controls, 25 to 30 CD8+ CDR3s were abundant in patients.

CDR3 and TCR beta VDJ profiling relied on genomic DNA as the template. Using its own MiXCR run on the reads, TCRdb lists one record per CDR3 protein. The sample has more than 40,000 distinct CDR3 sequences; 70% to 80% are singletons. The TCR comes from a human donor in good health, serving as a control. Source material: sorted CD4+, CD8+, or CD8+CD57+ T cells (not recorded which) from PBMCs. The chain joins TRBV29-1 to TRBJ1-1; D ambiguous. CDR3 in DNA: TGCAGCGTTCGAAGGAACACTGAAGCTTTCTTT. Translated, it gives CSVRRNTEAFF.